The TCR beta chain described here comes from a study of T cells in Graves' hyperthyroidism and ophthalmopathy. General study points: The majority of expanded thyroid clonotypes above 0.001 also appeared in blood.

What was amplified from RNA transcripts were TCR beta CDR3 regions. HTBI primers were the set used in a first-round RT-PCR of the TCR CDR3. TCRdb independently ran MiXCR on the multiplex PCR reads; one entry per CDR3 protein. The data show around 350,000 distinct CDR3 sequences, under 20% seen once. The CDR3 has 14 residues. The germline gives CDR1 DFQATT, CDR2 SNEGSKA (reference sequence). V lost 3 bases, J lost 5 bases, and 13 bases lay in between. Ten or more counts support this clonotype. Its antigen is not known. The receptor's source is a woman aged 18-29 years with Graves' hyperthyroidism. The gene calls are TRBV20-1 and TRBJ2-2; a possible D gene is TRBD2 (6 bases). The sequencing input was blood. Written as DNA, the CDR3 is TGCAGTGCTAGGCCGGCGGGGCGGACCGGGGAGCTGTTTTTT. Protein sequence: CSARPAGRTGELFF.